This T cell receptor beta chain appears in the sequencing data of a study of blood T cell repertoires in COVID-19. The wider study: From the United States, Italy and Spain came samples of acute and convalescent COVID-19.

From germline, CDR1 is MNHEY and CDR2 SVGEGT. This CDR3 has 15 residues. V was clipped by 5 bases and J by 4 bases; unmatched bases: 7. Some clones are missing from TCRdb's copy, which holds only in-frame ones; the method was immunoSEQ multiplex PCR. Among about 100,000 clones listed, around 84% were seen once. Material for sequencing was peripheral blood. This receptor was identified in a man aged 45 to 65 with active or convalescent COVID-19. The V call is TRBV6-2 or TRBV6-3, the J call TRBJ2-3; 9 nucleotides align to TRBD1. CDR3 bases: TGTGCCAGCAGTCCCGACAGGGGGTGGCCAGATACGCAGTATTTT. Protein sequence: CASSPDRGWPDTQYF.